These T cell receptor beta chains were read from a single sample in a study of T cell repertoires in cytomegalovirus infection. TCRdb itself ran the reads through MiXCR, one entry per CDR3 protein. The sample has around 290,000 distinct CDR3 sequences; under 30% are singletons. The sample comprised PBMCs. The receptor source for this set is a human donor in good health (CMV status not recorded). Some clones in this sample may be carry-over from other donors' samples. Both conserved end residues are part of each CDR3. A D gene is named only where the DNA matches it firmly. Not all rows give a size; the values are once, few, many and, for expanded clones, a class.

d_gene,v_gene,j_gene,abundance,CDR3nt,CDR3aa
TRBD2,TRBV7-2,TRBJ2-7,many,TGTGCCAGCAGCTTAGAGAGGTCTAGCGGGATCTTCTCCTACGAGCAGTACTTC,CASSLERSSGIFSYEQYF
NA,TRBV28,TRBJ2-2,NA,TGTGCCAGCAGACCTCAGACCAACACCGGGGAGCTGTTTTTT,CASRPQTNTGELFF
NA,TRBV7-8,TRBJ1-1,many,TGTGCCAGCAGCTTAACCCCAAGGCACCGAGAATCGAACACTGAAGCTTTCTTT,CASSLTPRHRESNTEAFF
NA,TRBV11-2,TRBJ2-7,NA,TGTGCCAGCAGCTTAGATTCGCCGGCCGAGCAGTACTTC,CASSLDSPAEQYF
NA,TRBV12-3/TRBV12-4,TRBJ2-5,NA,TGTGCCAGCAGTTTAGGGCACCGCCAAGAGACCCAGTACTTC,CASSLGHRQETQYF
NA,TRBV28,TRBJ1-1,few,TGTGCCAGCAGTTCCAGGGGTGTCGGCACTGAAGCTTTCTTT,CASSSRGVGTEAFF
NA,TRBV7-9,TRBJ1-5,many,TGTGCCAGCAGCGGATTCAATCAGCCCCAGCATTTT,CASSGFNQPQHF
TRBD1,TRBV7-2,TRBJ1-5,many,TGTGCCAGCAGCTGGGACAGGGTAGGCAATCAGCCCCAGCATTTT,CASSWDRVGNQPQHF
NA,TRBV30,TRBJ2-1,NA,TGTGCCTGGCGGGCCTACAATGAGCAGTTCTTC,CAWRAYNEQFF
NA,TRBV7-2,TRBJ2-1,NA,TGTGCCAGCAGCTTAGAGGGGACCTACTACAATGAGCAGTTCTTC,CASSLEGTYYNEQFF
TRBD1,TRBV4-1,TRBJ1-1,NA,TGCGCCAGCAGCCCCCCCCGACCAGGGGGCAAACAAGCTTTCTTT,CASSPPRPGGKQAFF
NA,TRBV7-2,TRBJ2-1,many,TGTGCCAGCAGCGAGCAGGGAAATGAGCAGTTCTTC,CASSEQGNEQFF
NA,TRBV7-9,TRBJ1-2,few,TGTGCCAGCAGCCCCTCGGCAAACTATGGCTACACCTTC,CASSPSANYGYTF
NA,TRBV28,TRBJ2-3,many,TGTGCCAGCAGTTTCGGGGCAAACACAGATACGCAGTATTTT,CASSFGANTDTQYF
TRBD1,TRBV28,TRBJ2-7,NA,TGTGCCAGCTTAGGCCTAAGACAGGGGAGCTCCTACGAGCAGTACTTC,CASLGLRQGSSYEQYF
TRBD1,TRBV28,TRBJ1-5,few,TGTGCCAGCAGCCATGACAGGGGTGGCAATCAGCCCCAGCATTTT,CASSHDRGGNQPQHF
NA,TRBV24-1,TRBJ2-3,few,TGTGCCACCAGTGGCCAGCCAAGCACAGATACGCAGTATTTT,CATSGQPSTDTQYF
NA,TRBV2,TRBJ2-6,many,TGTGCCAGCAGTGAATCCCTGCCCCTTCTAGACGTCCTGACTTTC,CASSESLPLLDVLTF
TRBD1,TRBV5-1,TRBJ1-2,few,TGCGCCAGCAGCTCGGATACGGGACAGGGGGCCCTCACCTTC,CASSSDTGQGALTF
TRBD2,TRBV10-3,TRBJ2-2,NA,TGTGCCATCAGCGACAGCGGGAGTCAACTTGCCGGGGAGCTGTTTTTT,CAISDSGSQLAGELFF
NA,TRBV27,TRBJ1-3,NA,TGTGCCAGCAGGCCCTGGGGGGGGCAGGGTGGAAACACCATATATTTT,CASRPWGGQGGNTIYF
NA,TRBV2,TRBJ1-4,NA,TGTGCCAGCAGCGGGAAGTCTACTAATGAAAAACTGTTTTTT,CASSGKSTNEKLFF
TRBD1,TRBV12-5,TRBJ2-1,few,TGTGCTAGTGGTTTGGCCCAGGACAGGTCGCAGTTCTTC,CASGLAQDRSQFF
TRBD2,TRBV27,TRBJ2-1,few,TGTGCCAGCTCCCCCGGGAGGGTATGGTTCTTC,CASSPGRVWFF
TRBD2,TRBV7-2,TRBJ2-3,many,TGTGCCAGCAGCATGACTAGCGGGAGGCCCACAGATACGCAGTATTTT,CASSMTSGRPTDTQYF
TRBD1,TRBV29-1,TRBJ2-1,NA,TGCAGCGCCGAAGTACAGGGGGCCTCCTACAATGAGCAGTTCTTC,CSAEVQGASYNEQFF
NA,TRBV29-1,TRBJ2-7,NA,TGCAGCGTTGAAGGTCCCTACGAGCAGTACTTC,CSVEGPYEQYF
NA,TRBV18,TRBJ2-6,NA,TGTGCCAGCTCTGGGGGGCCCGGGGCCAACGTCCTGACTTTC,CASSGGPGANVLTF
NA,TRBV7-3,TRBJ2-1,NA,TGTGCCAGCAGCCCGTTATCATACAATGAGCAGTTCTTC,CASSPLSYNEQFF
TRBD1,TRBV28,TRBJ1-4,NA,TGTGCCCGCAGTTTACGTAGGGGGCAGAATGAAAAACTGTTTTTT,CARSLRRGQNEKLFF
NA,TRBV2,TRBJ1-5,NA,TGTGCCAGCAGTGCTCTGGGAGGGCAAGGCAATCAGCCCCAGCATTTT,CASSALGGQGNQPQHF
TRBD2,TRBV9,TRBJ2-1,few,TGTGCCAGCAGCGTAGGGGACTACCCTTTCGATGAGCAGTTCTTC,CASSVGDYPFDEQFF
NA,TRBV12-3/TRBV12-4,TRBJ2-2,few,TGTGCCAGCAGTCCATACAGGGATACCGGGGAGCTGTTTTTT,CASSPYRDTGELFF
TRBD2,TRBV20-1,TRBJ2-7,once,TGCAGTGCTAGAGGAAGCTCCGGGACTAGCGGACGGATGAGCTCCTACGAGCAGTACTTC,CSARGSSGTSGRMSSYEQYF
NA,TRBV5-1,TRBJ1-1,few,TGCGCCAGCAGCGTCACAGGAGATTTATTTATGTCTGCAGCTTTCTTT,CASSVTGDLFMSAAFF
NA,TRBV2,TRBJ2-1,few,TGTGCCAGCAGTGCGGGCAGGACCTGGAATGAGCAGTTCTTC,CASSAGRTWNEQFF
NA,TRBV25-1,TRBJ2-5,NA,TGTGCCAGCATCCCTCTAGGGAGCGGAGAAGAGACCCAGTACTTC,CASIPLGSGEETQYF
NA,TRBV7-2,TRBJ2-1,many,TGTGCCAGCAGCTTAGTTGCGGGGGCGGTTGGGCAGTTCTTC,CASSLVAGAVGQFF
TRBD2,TRBV20-1,TRBJ2-7,NA,TGCAGTGCTAGAGATGTGGGACTAGCGATCAATACGAACTCCTACGAGCAGTACTTC,CSARDVGLAINTNSYEQYF